Included here is one T cell receptor beta chain sequence, with context. Its antigen remains unknown. This specimen belongs to a study of cytomegalovirus exposure and HLA in healthy donors. General study points: Across donors, most TCRs were seen rarely, yet some public ones were widespread.

CDR3 length equals 15 residues. Trimming shortened V by 0 bases and J by 4 bases, and 12 bases separated the two germline ends. The germline gives CDR1 MNHNY, CDR2 SVGAGI (reference sequence). This table comes from immunoSEQ multiplex PCR, and its TCRdb copy is limited to in-frame clones, with some not included. The sample includes under 85,000 clones, approximately 93% of them seen just once. These donors were members of the 120-subject validation cohort, a group separate from the approximately 670-subject first cohort. Source material: PBMCs. The chain combines TRBV6-6 with TRBJ1-1, with D maybe TRBD1 (5 bases). The TCR sequence derives from a woman under 30 in good health and CMV-seropositive. The CDR3 coding sequence is TGTGCCAGCAGTTACTCAGACAGTGTGTCCACTGAAGCTTTCTTT. This encodes CASSYSDSVSTEAFF.